This entry lists 6 T cell receptor beta chains sequenced from one sample in a study of T cell repertoires in cytomegalovirus infection. These TCRs' antigens remain unknown. TCRdb recomputed calls from the reads with MiXCR, one row per CDR3 protein. The sample lists hundreds of thousands of distinct CDR3 sequences; around a third were seen once. The source was cultured PBMCs, collected from culture after CMV antigen stimulation. Receptors originate from a human donor in good health (CMV status not recorded). Some clones in this sample may be carry-over from other donors' samples.

This clonotype was counted only a few times. The rearrangement links TRBV5-5 to TRBJ1-1, with D tentatively TRBD1 (6 bases). Trimming cost V 4 bases and J 4 bases, with 17 bases left between them. CDR3 length: 15 amino acids. Germline V gene sequence: CDR1 SGHKS, CDR2 YYEKEE (reference sequence). The DNA for the CDR3 is TGTGCCAGCAGCCCCGGGACACCGGGCGGCACTGAAGCTTTCTTT. Protein sequence: CASSPGTPGGTEAFF.

This clonotype was seen ten or more times. This sequence joins TRBV7-8 and TRBJ1-1, with 7 bases fitting TRBD1. Germline V gene lookup returns CDR1 SGHVS and CDR2 FQNEAQ. The CDR3 runs to 16 residues. With V trimmed by 6 bases and J by 5 bases, 15 bases remained unmatched. CDR3 nucleotides: TGTGCCAGCAGAACAGGGGTGGGCGGGGAAGGGACTGAAGCTTTCTTT. Its protein product is CASRTGVGGEGTEAFF.

The CDR3 loop reads CASSYRDPMGEQFF. Here the CDR3 DNA reads TGTGCCAGCAGCTACCGGGACCCGATGGGTGAGCAGTTCTTC. The chain links TRBV7-6 to TRBJ2-1; tentatively, D is TRBD1 or TRBD2 (5 bases each). Germline-derived CDR1 and CDR2 are SGHVS and FNYEAQ. Trimming left V 4 bases short and J 9 bases short, with 16 bases between. The CDR3 runs to 14 residues.

This clonotype was counted a few times. The chain joins TRBV28 to TRBJ1-4; 9 nucleotides line up with TRBD1. Germline values: CDR1 MDHEN, CDR2 SYDVKM. CDR3 length: 15 residues. J lost 10 bases, V lost 2 bases, and 8 bases had no gene match. The CDR3 protein is CASSLVGTGLLKLFF. CDR3 DNA sequence: TGTGCCAGCAGTTTAGTAGGGACAGGGTTGCTAAAACTGTTTTTT.

Points on this clonotype: The junction shows a germline mismatch at one end, possibly a read error. The rearrangement links TRBV5-1 to TRBJ1-2; a weak D match, TRBD1 (5 bases). This CDR3 comprises 15 residues. Germline V gene data show CDR1 as SGHRS and CDR2 as YFSETQ. CDR3 in amino acids: CASRADPGTNYGYTF. The CDR3 DNA is TGCGCCAGCAGGGCCGACCCGGGGACTAATTATGGCTACACCTTC.

The V call is TRBV2, the J call TRBJ2-7; D is ambiguous. The V end lost 8 bases, the J end lost 7 bases, and 18 bases lay between the germline ends. The germline V gene has CDR1 SNHLY and CDR2 FYNNEI. CDR3 length: 13 residues. CDR3 sequence reads: CASRKTGPREQYF. CDR3 sequence (DNA): TGTGCCAGCCGCAAAACGGGTCCGAGAGAGCAGTACTTC.